The clone carrying this T cell receptor beta chain was counted at least ten times. Its antigen is unknown. The data were taken from a study of molecular identifiers for immune sequencing clone quantification. About the study: RNA, taken in replicates from roughly 21,000 or 96,000 naive CD8 cells, was split five ways, with four sequenced.

Findings of the study overall: More than 99% of effector molecules, versus under 1% of naive-cell molecules, belonged to clones above 20 RNA copies. Detectable among about a million naive cells, according to reports, was Jurkat TCR RNA spiked in from one cell.

TCRdb re-analysed the PCR reads in MiXCR, keeping a single row per CDR3 protein. The sample has 38,000 or so distinct CDR3 sequences, roughly 18% seen once. The CDR3 loop spans 12 amino acids. With 10 bases removed from V and 3 bases from J, the gap between germline ends came to 13 bases. From germline, CDR1 is SNHLY and CDR2 FYNNEI. Input material: naive CD8+ T cells from blood, with Jurkat cell RNA spiked in. Described subset: FACS-sorted CD8+CD4-CCR7+CD45RA+ naive T cells. The chain has TRBV2 and TRBJ2-7, with D perhaps TRBD1 or TRBD2 (5 bases each). This sequence was found in a human donor in good health. Some libraries in this study had Jurkat cell RNA spiked in. In DNA form, the CDR3 reads TGTGCCACACTCCGGGACGGCTACGAGCAGTACTTC. Protein sequence: CATLRDGYEQYF.